This is a list of T cell receptor beta chains from one sample in a study of blood T cell repertoires in COVID-19. The method was immunoSEQ multiplex PCR; TCRdb's version includes in-frame clones alone and lacks a portion of them. The sample gives just over 95,000 clones, 80% to 90% of which show up once; roughly 14% is in the top ten. What was sequenced was peripheral blood. Receptors originate from a human donor in a cohort sampled during active COVID-19. CDR3s leave out the opening cysteine and the closing phenylalanine or tryptophan.

V,J,CDR3
TRBV2,TRBJ2-7,ASARDYNYYEQY
TRBV11-3,TRBJ2-1,ASSLNGRAGSYNEQF
TRBV6-1,TRBJ1-2,ASSEAAWRTGNYGYT
TRBV11-2,TRBJ2-7,ASSQGTSGTYEQY
TRBV10-3,TRBJ2-1,AISESWTGGTKNEQF
TRBV5-1,TRBJ1-3,ASSLDRFYGNTIY
TRBV6-6,TRBJ2-4,ASSYSAGSPKNIQY
TRBV27,TRBJ1-2,ASSLSREANYGYT
TRBV9,TRBJ1-2,ASSPQFEARSYGYT
TRBV29-1,TRBJ2-7,SVVDMYSYEQY
TRBV19,TRBJ2-2,ASSIEKNRGRNTGELF
TRBV6-6,TRBJ1-2,ASRKGQGAYGYT
TRBV4-1,TRBJ2-5,ASSQGGLYQETQY
TRBV3-1/TRBV3-2,TRBJ2-1,ASSPNWGPNEQF
TRBV7-2,TRBJ1-4,ASSPGTSYEKLF
TRBV5-1,TRBJ2-3,ASSLPSAGDTQY
TRBV12-3/TRBV12-4,TRBJ1-1,ASSFGVFTEAF
TRBV27,TRBJ2-3,ASSIKGTGWADTQY
TRBV6-5,TRBJ2-7,ASSFGDGSSYEQY
TRBV7-9,TRBJ1-2,ASRGDMYGYT
TRBV4-2,TRBJ2-3,ASSGRTSGGEDTQY
TRBV6-5,TRBJ1-1,ASNAYRATEAF
TRBV5-1,TRBJ1-3,ASSLGQGAGNTIY
TRBV19,TRBJ1-1,ASSEIVNTEAF
TRBV3-1/TRBV3-2,TRBJ2-1,ASSQAGSEQF
TRBV4-2,TRBJ1-2,ASSPSRDRGHYGYT
TRBV2,TRBJ1-1,ASSKDMNTEAF
TRBV19,TRBJ2-7,ASSSRQGPSYEQY
TRBV5-1,TRBJ1-1,ASSAEQRRNTEAF
TRBV18,TRBJ1-1,ASSLNAQGAGNTEAF
TRBV12-3/TRBV12-4,TRBJ1-6,ASSAGGPLH
TRBV5-1,TRBJ1-2,ASSVAGGASGYT
TRBV10-3,TRBJ2-7,AISESYSGSEQY
TRBV6-2/TRBV6-3,TRBJ1-5,ASSYGSGGNQPQH
TRBV5-4,TRBJ2-2,ASSPGRTITGELF
TRBV5-5,TRBJ1-2,ASSLARGNYGYT
TRBV28,TRBJ1-2,ASSSPGGTNGYT
TRBV19,TRBJ2-2,ASSILGTSGGRPAGELF
TRBV5-1,TRBJ2-7,ASSLAGTRALYEQY
TRBV4-2,TRBJ2-1,ASSPGLAGGNEQF
TRBV5-4,TRBJ2-5,ASSSSVETQY
TRBV28,TRBJ1-1,ASRDRGGEAF
TRBV28,TRBJ2-1,ASTPPGLAAYNEQF
TRBV5-6,TRBJ2-3,ASSLPLAGRGLSTDTQY
TRBV13,TRBJ2-1,ASSPPWSGEGNEQF
TRBV7-2,TRBJ1-1,ASSLARALLSTGAF
TRBV5-1,TRBJ1-6,ASSSQGAHNSPLH
TRBV10-3,TRBJ2-7,AISERTLTSGSSLYEQY
TRBV6-6,TRBJ1-1,ASSETGATNTEAF
TRBV5-4,TRBJ1-2,ASSLGSRVINYGYT